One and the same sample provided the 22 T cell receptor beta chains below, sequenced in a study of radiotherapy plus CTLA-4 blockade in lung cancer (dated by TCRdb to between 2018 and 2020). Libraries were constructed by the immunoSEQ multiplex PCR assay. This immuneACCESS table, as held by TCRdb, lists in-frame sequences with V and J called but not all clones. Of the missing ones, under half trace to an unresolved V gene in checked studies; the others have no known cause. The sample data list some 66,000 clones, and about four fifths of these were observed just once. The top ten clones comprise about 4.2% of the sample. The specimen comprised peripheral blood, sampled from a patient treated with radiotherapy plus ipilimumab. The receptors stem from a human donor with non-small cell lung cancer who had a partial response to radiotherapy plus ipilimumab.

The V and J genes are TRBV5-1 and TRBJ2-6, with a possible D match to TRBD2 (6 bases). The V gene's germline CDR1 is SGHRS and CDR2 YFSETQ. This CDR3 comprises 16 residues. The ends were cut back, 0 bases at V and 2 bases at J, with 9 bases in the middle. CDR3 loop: CASSLGGVAGANVLTF. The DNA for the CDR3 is TGCGCCAGCAGCTTGGGGGGGGTGGCTGGGGCCAACGTCCTGACTTTC.

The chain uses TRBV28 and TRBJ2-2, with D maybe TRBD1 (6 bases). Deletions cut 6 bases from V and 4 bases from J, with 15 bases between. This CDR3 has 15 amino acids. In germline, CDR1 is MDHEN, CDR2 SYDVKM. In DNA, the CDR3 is TGTGCCAGCAGGACAATAAAAGGGGGCACCGGGGAGCTGTTTTTT. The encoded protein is CASRTIKGGTGELFF.

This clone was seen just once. CDR3 loop: CAAGRAGGAYEQYF. CDR3 bases: TGTGCCGCGGGTAGAGCGGGAGGGGCCTACGAGCAGTACTTC. This chain uses TRBV10-3 with TRBJ2-7; 10 nucleotides align to TRBD2. Germline trimming cut 11 bases from V and 2 bases from J; bases unmatched to any gene: 9. CDR1 ENHRY and CDR2 SYGVKD come from the germline V gene. CDR3 length: 14 residues.

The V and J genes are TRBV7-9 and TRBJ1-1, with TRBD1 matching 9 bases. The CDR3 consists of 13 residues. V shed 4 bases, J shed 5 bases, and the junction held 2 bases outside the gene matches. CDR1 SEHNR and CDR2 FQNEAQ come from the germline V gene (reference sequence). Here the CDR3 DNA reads TGTGCCAGCAGCTCACAGGGGGCAACTGAAGCTTTCTTT. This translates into CASSSQGATEAFF.

The CDR3 DNA is TGTGCCAGCAGCCTTGAACAGGGAACAGTAGATGGAAGCTACGAGCAGTACTTC. It translates to CASSLEQGTVDGSYEQYF. The chain has TRBV7-2 and TRBJ2-7; D is perhaps TRBD1 (6 bases). Germline-derived CDR1 and CDR2 are SGHTA and FQGNSA. This CDR3 region has 18 residues. Trimming cost V 5 bases and J 3 bases, with 26 bases left between them.

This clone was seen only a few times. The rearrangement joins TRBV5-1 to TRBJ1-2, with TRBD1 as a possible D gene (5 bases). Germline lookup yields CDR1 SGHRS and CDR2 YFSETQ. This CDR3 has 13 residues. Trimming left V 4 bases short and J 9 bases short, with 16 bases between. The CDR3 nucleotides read TGCGCCAGCAGCCGTGGGCAGGGAAGGAGCTACACCTTC. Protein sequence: CASSRGQGRSYTF.

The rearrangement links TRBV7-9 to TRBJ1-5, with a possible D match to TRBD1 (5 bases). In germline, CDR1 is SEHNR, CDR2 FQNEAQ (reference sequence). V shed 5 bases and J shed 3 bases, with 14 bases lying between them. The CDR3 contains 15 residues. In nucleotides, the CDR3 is TGTGCCAGCAGCCCGGAGCGGGGGGACAATCAGCCCCAGCATTTT. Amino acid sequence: CASSPERGDNQPQHF.

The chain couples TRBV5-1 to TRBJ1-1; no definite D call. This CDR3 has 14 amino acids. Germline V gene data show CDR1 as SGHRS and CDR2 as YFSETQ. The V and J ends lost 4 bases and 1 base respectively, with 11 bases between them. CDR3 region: CASSQISENTEAFF. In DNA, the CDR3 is TGCGCCAGCAGCCAAATCTCAGAGAACACTGAAGCTTTCTTT.

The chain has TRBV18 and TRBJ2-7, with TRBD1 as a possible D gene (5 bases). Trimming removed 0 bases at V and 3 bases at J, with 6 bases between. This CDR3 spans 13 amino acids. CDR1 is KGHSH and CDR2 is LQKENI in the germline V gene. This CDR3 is CASSPPGDYEQYF. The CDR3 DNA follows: TGTGCCAGCTCACCACCAGGGGACTACGAGCAGTACTTC.

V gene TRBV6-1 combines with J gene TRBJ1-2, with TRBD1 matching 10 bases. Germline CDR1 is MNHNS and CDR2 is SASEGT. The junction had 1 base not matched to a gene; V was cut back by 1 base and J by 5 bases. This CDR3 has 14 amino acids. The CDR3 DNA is TGTGCCAGCAGTGAAGGGGACAGGGGATATGGCTACACCTTC. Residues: CASSEGDRGYGYTF.

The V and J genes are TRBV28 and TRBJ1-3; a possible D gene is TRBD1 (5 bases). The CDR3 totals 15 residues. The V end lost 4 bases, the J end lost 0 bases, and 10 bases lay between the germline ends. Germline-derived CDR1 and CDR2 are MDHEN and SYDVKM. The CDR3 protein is CASSSRTLSGNTIYF. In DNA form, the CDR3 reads TGTGCCAGCAGTTCACGGACACTCTCTGGAAACACCATATATTTT. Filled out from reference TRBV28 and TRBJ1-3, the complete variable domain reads DVKVTQSSRYLVKRTGEKVFLECVQDMDHENMFWYRQDPGLGLRLIYFSYDVKMKEKGDIPEGYSVSREKKERFSLILESASTNQTSMYLCASSSRTLSGNTIYFGEGSWLTVV.

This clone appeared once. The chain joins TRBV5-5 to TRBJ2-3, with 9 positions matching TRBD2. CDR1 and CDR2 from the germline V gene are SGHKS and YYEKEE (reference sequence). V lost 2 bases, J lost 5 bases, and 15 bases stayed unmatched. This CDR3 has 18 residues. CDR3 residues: CASSFSGGASGTLDTQYF. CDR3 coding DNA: TGTGCCAGCAGCTTTTCGGGTGGGGCTAGCGGGACGTTAGATACGCAGTATTTT. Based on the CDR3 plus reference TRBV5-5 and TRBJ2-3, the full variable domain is DAGVTQSPTHLIKTRGQQVTLRCSPISGHKSVSWYQQVLGQGPQFIFQYYEKEERGRGNFPDRFSARQFPNYSSELNVNALLLGDSALYLCASSFSGGASGTLDTQYFGPGTRLTVL.

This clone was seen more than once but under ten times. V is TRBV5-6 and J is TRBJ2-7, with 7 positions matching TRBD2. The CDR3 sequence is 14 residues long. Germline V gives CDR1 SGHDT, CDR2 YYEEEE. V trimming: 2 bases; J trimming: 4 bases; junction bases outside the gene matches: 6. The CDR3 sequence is CASSLGGSRYEQYF. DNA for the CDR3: TGTGCCAGCAGCTTAGGCGGGAGTAGGTACGAGCAGTACTTC.

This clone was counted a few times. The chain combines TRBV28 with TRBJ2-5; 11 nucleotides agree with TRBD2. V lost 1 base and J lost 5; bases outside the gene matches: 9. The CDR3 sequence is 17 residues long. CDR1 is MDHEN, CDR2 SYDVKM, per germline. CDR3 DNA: TGTGCCAGCAGTTTATTGTTAGCGGGAGGGTCCGCTGAGACCCAGTACTTC. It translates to CASSLLLAGGSAETQYF.

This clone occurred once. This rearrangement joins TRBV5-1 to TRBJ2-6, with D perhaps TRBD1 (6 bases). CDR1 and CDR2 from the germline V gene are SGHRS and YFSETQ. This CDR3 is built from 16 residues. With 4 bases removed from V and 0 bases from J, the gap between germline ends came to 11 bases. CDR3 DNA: TGCGCCAGCAGCCCTTACAGGGTCTCTGGGGCCAACGTCCTGACTTTC. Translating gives CASSPYRVSGANVLTF.

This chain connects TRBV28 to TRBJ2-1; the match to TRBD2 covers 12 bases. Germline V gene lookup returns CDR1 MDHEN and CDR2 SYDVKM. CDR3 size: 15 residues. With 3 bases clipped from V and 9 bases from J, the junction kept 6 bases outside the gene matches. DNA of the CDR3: TGTGCCAGCAGTTTGAGGCTAGCGGGAGGGGGTGAGCAGTTCTTC. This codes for CASSLRLAGGGEQFF.

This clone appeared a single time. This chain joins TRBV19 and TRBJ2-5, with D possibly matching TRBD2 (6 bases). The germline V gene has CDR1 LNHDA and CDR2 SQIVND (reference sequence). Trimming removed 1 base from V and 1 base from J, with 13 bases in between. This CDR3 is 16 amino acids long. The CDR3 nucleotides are TGTGCCAGTAGTATAGTGTCTCCCGGGAGCCAAGAGACCCAGTACTTC. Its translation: CASSIVSPGSQETQYF.

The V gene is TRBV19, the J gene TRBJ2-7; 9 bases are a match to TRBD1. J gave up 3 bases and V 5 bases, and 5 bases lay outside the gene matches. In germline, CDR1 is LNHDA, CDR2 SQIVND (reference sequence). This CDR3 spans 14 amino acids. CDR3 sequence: CASSSGTGNYEQYF. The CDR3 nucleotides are TGTGCCAGTAGTTCCGGGACAGGGAACTACGAGCAGTACTTC.

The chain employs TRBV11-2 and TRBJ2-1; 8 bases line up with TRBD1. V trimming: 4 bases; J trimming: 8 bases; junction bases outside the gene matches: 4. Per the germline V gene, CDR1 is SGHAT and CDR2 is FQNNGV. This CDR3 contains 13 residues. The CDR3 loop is CASSSDRGDEQFF. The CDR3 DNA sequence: TGTGCCAGCAGCTCCGACAGGGGCGATGAGCAGTTCTTC.

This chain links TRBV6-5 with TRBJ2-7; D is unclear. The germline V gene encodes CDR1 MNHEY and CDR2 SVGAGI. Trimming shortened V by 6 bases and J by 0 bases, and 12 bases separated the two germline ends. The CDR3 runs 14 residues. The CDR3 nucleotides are TGTGCCAGCAGACCTACCTATAACTCCTACGAGCAGTACTTC. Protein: CASRPTYNSYEQYF.

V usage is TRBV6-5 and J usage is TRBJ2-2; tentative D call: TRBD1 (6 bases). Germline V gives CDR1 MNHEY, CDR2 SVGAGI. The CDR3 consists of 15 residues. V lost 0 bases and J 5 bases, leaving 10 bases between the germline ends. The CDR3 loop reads CASSYSGTPTGELFF. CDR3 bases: TGTGCCAGCAGTTACTCCGGGACACCTACCGGGGAGCTGTTTTTT.

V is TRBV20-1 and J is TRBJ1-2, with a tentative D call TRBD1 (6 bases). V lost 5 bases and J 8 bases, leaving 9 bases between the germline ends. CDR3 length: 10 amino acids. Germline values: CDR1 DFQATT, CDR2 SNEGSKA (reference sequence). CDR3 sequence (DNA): TGCAGTGCTTACAGGGTCGGCTACACCTTC. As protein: CSAYRVGYTF.